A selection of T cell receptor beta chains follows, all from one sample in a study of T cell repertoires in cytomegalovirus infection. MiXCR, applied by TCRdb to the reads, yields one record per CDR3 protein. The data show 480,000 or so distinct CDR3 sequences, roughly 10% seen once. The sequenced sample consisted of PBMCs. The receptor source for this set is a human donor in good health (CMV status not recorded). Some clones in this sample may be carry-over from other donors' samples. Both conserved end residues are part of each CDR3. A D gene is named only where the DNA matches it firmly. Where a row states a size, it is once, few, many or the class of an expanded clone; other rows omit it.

TGTGCCAGCAGTGATCTCCGGACAATCAAGGGGTCTGACGAGCAGTACTTC | CASSDLRTIKGSDEQYF | TRBJ2-7 | . | many | TRBV2
TGTGCCAGCAGCCAGGAACAGGGAGTTCACACTGAAGCTTTCTTT | CASSQEQGVHTEAFF | TRBJ1-1 | . | many | TRBV4-2
TGTGCCAGCAGCCACCCCCCGCAGGGACAGGATGGCTACACCTTC | CASSHPPQGQDGYTF | TRBJ1-2 | TRBD1 | many | TRBV7-8
TGTGCCAGCAGTTTCCTCGACAGGGGCGGCACTGAAGCTTTCTTT | CASSFLDRGGTEAFF | TRBJ1-1 | TRBD1 | many | TRBV27
TGCAGTGCTAGATTGTCTGGTTACAATGAGCAGTTCTTC | CSARLSGYNEQFF | TRBJ2-1 | . | few | TRBV20-1
TGTGCCAGCAGCACTGGGACTAGCGGGACCACCGGGGAGCTGTTTTTT | CASSTGTSGTTGELFF | TRBJ2-2 | TRBD2 | few | TRBV7-3
TGTGCCAGCAGCTTAGCGGGGGCCCGGGGTGAGCAGTTCTTC | CASSLAGARGEQFF | TRBJ2-1 | . | . | TRBV7-9
TGTGCCAGCAGCTTCGGGACAGTCAACTATGGCTACACCTTC | CASSFGTVNYGYTF | TRBJ1-2 | TRBD1 | few | TRBV5-5
TGTGCCAGCCCCGGGACGGCAAATGAAAAACTGTTTTTT | CASPGTANEKLFF | TRBJ1-4 | . | few | TRBV18
TGTGCCAGCAGTGACAATAGGGAGGATACGCAGTATTTT | CASSDNREDTQYF | TRBJ2-3 | . | many | TRBV2
TGCAGCGTTGAACAGGCAAACAATGAGCAGTTCTTC | CSVEQANNEQFF | TRBJ2-1 | . | . | TRBV29-1
TGCAGTGCTAGCCTGGATTCAGGGTACACTGAAGCTTTCTTT | CSASLDSGYTEAFF | TRBJ1-1 | . | many | TRBV20-1
TGTGCCAGCAGTAGAAACAGGGGGGATACGCAGTATTTT | CASSRNRGDTQYF | TRBJ2-3 | TRBD1 | many | TRBV7-2
TGTGCCAGAAGCCCGGTCCCCTATCTCAACTACAATGAGCAGTTCTTC | CARSPVPYLNYNEQFF | TRBJ2-1 | . | . | TRBV5-3
TGTGCCAGCAGCTTGGAAAGGGAGGGCGGCTACACCTTC | CASSLEREGGYTF | TRBJ1-2 | . | . | TRBV7-3
TGCAGCGTTGTCCTATTGGGCACCGGCCCGGGACAGGGATCCTCCTACGAGCAGTACTTC | CSVVLLGTGPGQGSSYEQYF | TRBJ2-7 | TRBD1 | few | TRBV29-1
TGCAGTGCTAGAGCCTCGGGGGATAGCAATCAGCCCCAGCATTTT | CSARASGDSNQPQHF | TRBJ1-5 | . | . | TRBV20-1
TGTGCCAGCGGATCTGGGGGCCTGATAAACACTGAAGCTTTCTTT | CASGSGGLINTEAFF | TRBJ1-1 | . | many | TRBV28
TGTGCCAGCACTTGGACTAGCGGGGGTGGTGAGCAGTTCTTC | CASTWTSGGGEQFF | TRBJ2-1 | TRBD2 | few | TRBV19
TGCGCCAGCAGCACGGGACAGTCCGCCGACGAGCAGTACTTC | CASSTGQSADEQYF | TRBJ2-7 | TRBD1 | . | TRBV5-1
TGTGCCACCGGGACAGGGAATGGCTACACCTTC | CATGTGNGYTF | TRBJ1-2 | TRBD1 | many | TRBV24-1
TGTGCCAGCACCTCCTCGGTTGGGGACACTGAAGCTTTCTTT | CASTSSVGDTEAFF | TRBJ1-1 | . | . | TRBV28
TGTGCCAGCAGTTCAGACAGGAAATACCCCACCGGGGAGCTGTTTTTT | CASSSDRKYPTGELFF | TRBJ2-2 | . | many | TRBV11-3
TGTGCCAGCAGCCAAGCCTCATGGGTTACTGGACAGGGGAACACTGAAGCTTTCTTT | CASSQASWVTGQGNTEAFF | TRBJ1-1 | TRBD1 | . | TRBV4-2
TGTGCCAGCAAAGGGCAGGGGGCTTTTTCCTACGAGCAGTACTTC | CASKGQGAFSYEQYF | TRBJ2-7 | TRBD1 | . | TRBV27
TGTGCCAGCAGTGGGGATAACCGGAACATTCAGTACTTC | CASSGDNRNIQYF | TRBJ2-4 | . | few | TRBV2
TGTGCCAGCAGAGGGGGAAACGGGGAGCTGTTTTTT | CASRGGNGELFF | TRBJ2-2 | . | many | TRBV7-6
TGTGCCAGCAGCTTAATGGGCATCCGGGAGACCCAGTACTTC | CASSLMGIRETQYF | TRBJ2-5 | . | many | TRBV7-9
TGTGCCAGCAGTGTCATCGGACTAGCGGGAGGGCCGAGTTCCTACAATGAGCAGTTCTTC | CASSVIGLAGGPSSYNEQFF | TRBJ2-1 | TRBD2 | many | TRBV28
TGTGCCAGCAGTCTAAACTTTGGGGGCTATGGCTACACCTTC | CASSLNFGGYGYTF | TRBJ1-2 | . | . | TRBV27
TGTGCCACCAGCAGAGGTGGCAGGGGGCGGACTGAAGCTTTCTTT | CATSRGGRGRTEAFF | TRBJ1-1 | TRBD1 | few | TRBV15
TGTGCCAGCAGCTTAGCGGTGGCCAACTACGAGCAGTACTTC | CASSLAVANYEQYF | TRBJ2-7 | . | many | TRBV7-9
TGTGCCAGCAGCTTAGGGGGTCGGGACAATCAGCCCCAGCATTTT | CASSLGGRDNQPQHF | TRBJ1-5 | . | many | TRBV7-8
TGTGCCAGCAGTGGGTCAGGGGAATCAAGACCCCAGCATTTT | CASSGSGESRPQHF | TRBJ1-5 | . | . | TRBV2
TGTGCCAGCAGTTCCCACCGGAGCAATGAGCAGTTCTTC | CASSSHRSNEQFF | TRBJ2-1 | . | . | TRBV6-2/TRBV6-3
TGTGCCAGCTCACCAGGGGGACAGGGTGTCGATCAGCCCCAGCATTTT | CASSPGGQGVDQPQHF | TRBJ1-5 | TRBD1 | many | TRBV18
TGTGCCTGGAGCTCCGGGATACGAAGGGATACGCAGTATTTT | CAWSSGIRRDTQYF | TRBJ2-3 | . | . | TRBV30
TGTGCCAGCAGTTTAGGGCGGACAGGGGATTTCCCTCAGTACTTC | CASSLGRTGDFPQYF | TRBJ2-7 | TRBD1 | many | TRBV12-3/TRBV12-4
TGTGCCAGCAGTTACTCAGCCCCAGGGCTAATCTATGGCTACACCTTC | CASSYSAPGLIYGYTF | TRBJ1-2 | . | many | TRBV6-5
TGTGCTAGTGGGCAGGCCTCACCTAACTATGGCTACACCTTC | CASGQASPNYGYTF | TRBJ1-2 | . | . | TRBV12-5
TGCAGTGCAACGGGACCCGCGGATGAGCAGTTCTTC | CSATGPADEQFF | TRBJ2-1 | . | . | TRBV20-1
TGTGCCAGCAGCTTAGAAACCGGGGAGCTGTTTTTT | CASSLETGELFF | TRBJ2-2 | . | many | TRBV7-2